The source of this T cell receptor beta chain is a study of OX40 agonist ivuxolimab in advanced cancers. Sequenced by immunoSEQ multiplex PCR; TCRdb stores in-frame clones only, minus some. The table shows about 83,000 clones, with 91% occurring only once. The ends were cut back, 6 bases at V and 1 base at J, with 12 bases in the middle. Germline V gene data show CDR1 as SNHLY and CDR2 as FYNNEI. The CDR3 length is 14 residues. The source is an adult with an advanced solid tumor such as melanoma, head and neck, liver or kidney cancer. Sequences were derived from CD4+ or CD8+ T cells sorted from blood, sampled in a trial of the OX40 agonist ivuxolimab. The chain couples TRBV2 to TRBJ1-1; D is unresolved. Written as DNA, the CDR3 is TGTGCCAGCAGCCCAAATACACCGAACACTGAAGCTTTCTTT. It is translated as CASSPNTPNTEAFF.